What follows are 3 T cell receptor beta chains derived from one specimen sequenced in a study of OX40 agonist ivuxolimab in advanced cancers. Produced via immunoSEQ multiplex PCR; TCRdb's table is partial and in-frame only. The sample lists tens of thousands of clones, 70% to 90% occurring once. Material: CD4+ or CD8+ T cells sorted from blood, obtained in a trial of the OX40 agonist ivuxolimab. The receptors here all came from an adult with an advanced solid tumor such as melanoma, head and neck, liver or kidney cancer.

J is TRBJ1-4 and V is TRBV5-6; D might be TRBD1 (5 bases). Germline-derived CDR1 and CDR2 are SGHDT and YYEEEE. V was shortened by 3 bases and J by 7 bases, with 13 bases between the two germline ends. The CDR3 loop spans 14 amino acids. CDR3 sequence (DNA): TGTGCCAGCAGCTACCGGGACGGTACTGAAAAACTGTTTTTT. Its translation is CASSYRDGTEKLFF.

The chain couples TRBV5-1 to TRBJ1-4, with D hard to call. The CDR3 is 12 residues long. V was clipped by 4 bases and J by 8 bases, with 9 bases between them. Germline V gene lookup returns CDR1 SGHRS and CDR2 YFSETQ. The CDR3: CASSPPGEKLFF. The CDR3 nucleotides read TGCGCCAGCAGCCCCCCCGGGGAAAAACTGTTTTTT.

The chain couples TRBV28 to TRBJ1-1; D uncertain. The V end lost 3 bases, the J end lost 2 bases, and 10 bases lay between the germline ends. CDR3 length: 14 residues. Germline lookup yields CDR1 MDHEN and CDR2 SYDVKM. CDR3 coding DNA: TGTGCCAGCAGTTTCCCGGGTTTAAACACTGAAGCTTTCTTT. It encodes CASSFPGLNTEAFF.